The clone carrying this TCR beta chain was seen a handful of times. This record comes from a study of blood T cell repertoires in COVID-19. Patients from Seattle were sampled longitudinally, starting during active infection. Germline values: CDR1 LGHNA, CDR2 YNFKEQ. The V gene end was trimmed by 1 base and the J gene end by 3 bases; junction bases not matched to a gene: 3. The CDR3 length is 15 residues. Authors' methods: Using reference gene primer amplification, nucleated cell counts were estimated. The protocol was immunoSEQ multiplex PCR, while the TCRdb copy is restricted to in-frame clones and leaves out a portion. The DNA was the basis for D and trimming; V, J and clone size are from that table. Of over 150,000 clones detected, around 82% appear once; the ten largest clones hold under 7.5%.

The chain is built from TRBV4-2 and TRBJ2-1; 7 nucleotides agree with TRBD2. Input material: peripheral blood. The source of this sequence is an elderly man with COVID-19, enrolled during active disease. CDR3 protein: CASSQGGTNYNEQFF. The CDR3 region has the DNA TGTGCCAGCAGCCAAGGAGGGACTAACTACAATGAGCAGTTCTTC.